The source of this T cell receptor beta chain is a study of blood T cell repertoires in COVID-19. TCRdb's table, derived via immunoSEQ multiplex PCR, lists solely in-frame clones and lacks some. The sample comprises 330,000 or so clones, 88% of which are singletons, and just over 1% rests with the top ten. This CDR3 has 14 amino acids. The J segment lost 0 bases and the V segment lost 6 bases, leaving 3 bases of the junction unmatched. CDR1 and CDR2 from the germline V gene are SNHLY and FYNNEI. This TCR was recovered from a woman in her thirties who had been exposed to COVID-19. The sequenced sample was PBMCs or T cells enriched from blood (not recorded which). The chain has TRBV2 and TRBJ1-1, with 8 bases aligning to TRBD1. The CDR3 nucleotides read TGTGCCAGCAGGGGACAGGCCATGAACACTGAAGCTTTCTTT. It is translated as CASRGQAMNTEAFF. The whole variable domain, filled in from reference TRBV2 and TRBJ1-1, reads EPEVTQTPSHQVTQMGQEVILRCVPISNHLYFYWYRQILGQKVEFLVSFYNNEISEKSEIFDDQFSVERPDGSNFTLKIRSTKLEDSAMYFCASRGQAMNTEAFFGQGTRLTVV.